One TCR beta chain is described in this entry. The data originate from a study of T cells in Graves' hyperthyroidism and ophthalmopathy. The investigators amplified TCR beta CDR3 regions from RNA transcripts. HTBI primers were employed in a first-round RT-PCR of the TCR CDR3. Using its own MiXCR run on the multiplex PCR reads, TCRdb lists one record per CDR3 protein. This table has about 380,000 distinct CDR3 sequences, 18% appearing once. There are 13 residues in the CDR3. CDR1 is MGHDK, CDR2 SYGVNS, per germline. The V and J ends lost 4 bases and 7 bases respectively, with 13 bases between them. This receptor was taken from a man younger than 35 with Graves' ophthalmopathy. Input material: blood. The chain links TRBV25-1 to TRBJ1-2, with D unresolved. The CDR3 bases are TGTGCCAGCAGTGGATTCCAGGAGTCTGGCTACACCTTC. This encodes CASSGFQESGYTF.